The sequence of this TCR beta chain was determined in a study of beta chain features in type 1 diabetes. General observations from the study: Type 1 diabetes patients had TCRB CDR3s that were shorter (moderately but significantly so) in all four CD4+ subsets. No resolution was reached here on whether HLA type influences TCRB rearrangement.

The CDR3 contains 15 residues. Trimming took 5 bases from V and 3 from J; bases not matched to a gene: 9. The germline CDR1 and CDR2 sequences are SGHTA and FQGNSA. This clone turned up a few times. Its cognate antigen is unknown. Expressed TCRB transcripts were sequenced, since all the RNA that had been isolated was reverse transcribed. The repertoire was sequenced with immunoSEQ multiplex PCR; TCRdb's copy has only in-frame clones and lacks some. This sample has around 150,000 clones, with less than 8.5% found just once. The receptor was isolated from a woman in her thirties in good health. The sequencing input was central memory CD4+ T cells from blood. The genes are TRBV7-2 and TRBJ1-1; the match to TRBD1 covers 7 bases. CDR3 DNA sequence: TGTGCCAGCAGCACAACTGACAGGGCGCACACTGAAGCTTTCTTT. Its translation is CASSTTDRAHTEAFF. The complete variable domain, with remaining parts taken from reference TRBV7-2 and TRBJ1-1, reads GAGVSQSPSNKVTEKGKDVELRCDPISGHTALYWYRQSLGQGLEFLIYFQGNSAPDKSGLPSDRFSAERTGGSVSTLTIQRTQQEDSAVYLCASSTTDRAHTEAFFGQGTRLTVV.